What follows is one T cell receptor beta chain and its context. Antigen specificity is unknown. CDR1 and CDR2 from the germline V gene are SQVTM and ANQGSEA. This CDR3 comprises 12 residues. The junction had 7 bases not matched to a gene; V was cut back by 7 bases and J by 7 bases. Treatment here: approximately nine-day PBMC culture with coronavirus spike peptide pools or control peptides (ViraFEST assay). Healthy volunteers who received the vaccine had not previously caught SARS-CoV-2, negative nucleocapsid antibody results before and after vaccination showed. These data belong to a study of vaccination and CD4 T cells after COVID-19. Study details: Cellular stimulation was performed using overlapping spike peptides derived from SARS-CoV-2, HCoV-NL63, HCoV-OC43 and HCoV-229E.

The Oncomine TCR Beta short-read assay generated sequence data from the DNA of cultured CD4+ T cells. TCRdb reanalysed the PCR reads using MiXCR and keeps one entry per CDR3 protein. The sample holds about 13,000 distinct CDR3 sequences, about 74% seen once. Whole-study findings and limits: Spike mono-reactivity was evident in 304 of the 307 vaccine-specific clones derived from convalescent patients.

The TCR comes from a human donor who received a COVID-19 vaccine. The chain has TRBV29-1 and TRBJ1-2, with 9 bases matching TRBD1. Sequenced here: CD4+ T cells from blood, cultured in vitro, sampled after SARS-CoV-2 vaccination. This chain's CDR3 is CSGGDRAGGYTF. For the CDR3, the DNA is TGCAGCGGGGGGGACAGGGCCGGTGGCTACACCTTC.